The 24 T cell receptor beta chains below come from one sample, sequenced in a study of blood T cell repertoires in COVID-19. Data came from immunoSEQ multiplex PCR; TCRdb stores just in-frame clones and leaves some out. The sample records just over 95,000 clones, about 86% being singletons. The sample consisted of peripheral blood. These receptors all come from a human donor in a cohort sampled during active COVID-19.

The V gene is TRBV10-1, the J gene TRBJ1-2; 8 bases are shared with TRBD1. The CDR3 covers 13 residues. V was pared by 11 bases and J by 8 bases, with 13 bases of the junction left unmatched. CDR1 and CDR2 from the germline V gene are WNHNN and SYGVQD (reference sequence). The DNA of the CDR3 is TGCGCCGGGGTCGGCAGGGGGCCTGGGGGCTACACCTTC. Translating it yields CAGVGRGPGGYTF.

This chain links TRBV10-1 with TRBJ2-7, with a tentative D call TRBD2 (6 bases). Germline CDR1 WNHNN, CDR2 SYGVQD (reference sequence). The germline V and J ends were trimmed by 3 bases and 1 base, with 16 bases remaining between them. The CDR3 contains 16 residues. The CDR3 nucleotides read TGCGCCAGCAGTGAAATCCGCGGGACTGGTTCCTACGAGCAGTACTTC. Translating gives CASSEIRGTGSYEQYF.

This rearrangement joins TRBV30 to TRBJ1-1; D gene uncertain. Trimming stripped 4 bases from V and 0 bases from J, with 9 bases between. This CDR3 comprises 13 residues. The germline CDR1 and CDR2 sequences are GTSNPN and SVGIG (reference sequence). Here the CDR3 reads CAWTGAVNTEAFF. CDR3 coding DNA: TGTGCCTGGACGGGAGCTGTGAACACTGAAGCTTTCTTT.

The chain links TRBV6-4 to TRBJ1-2, with D possibly being TRBD1 (6 bases). Between the trimmed V and J ends, which lost 0 bases and 9 bases, there was a span of 14 bases. Per germline, CDR1 MRHNA and CDR2 SNTAGT. This CDR3 is built from 14 residues. In nucleotides, the CDR3 is TGTGCCAGCAGTGACTCGAGCAGGGGTGTGAGCTACACCTTC. Translated: CASSDSSRGVSYTF.

The rearrangement uses TRBV19 and TRBJ2-7; TRBD1 matches at 7 bases. The CDR3 spans 14 residues. Germline CDR1 reads LNHDA; CDR2 reads SQIVND (reference sequence). V shed 7 bases, J shed 2 bases, and the junction held 8 bases outside the gene matches. CDR3 sequence (DNA): TGTGCCAGTACCCCCGGGACAGCAACCTACGAGCAGTACTTC. It yields the protein CASTPGTATYEQYF.

J is TRBJ2-2 and V is TRBV18, with a tentative D call TRBD1 (5 bases). CDR3 length equals 15 residues. CDR1 KGHSH and CDR2 LQKENI come from the germline V gene. V dropped 6 bases and J dropped 3 bases, with 14 bases sitting between them. In DNA, the CDR3 is TGTGCCAGCTCGGGCAGGGTTAAGGACACCGGGGAGCTGTTTTTT. This sequence encodes CASSGRVKDTGELFF.

The V gene is TRBV19, the J gene TRBJ1-2, with 8 bases matching TRBD1. The CDR3 spans 14 residues. V shed 5 bases and J 4 bases; nucleotides not matched to a gene: 6. The germline gives CDR1 LNHDA, CDR2 SQIVND (reference sequence). CDR3 in DNA: TGTGCCAGTAGTTCGACAGGGGACCTCTATGGCTACACCTTC. It specifies CASSSTGDLYGYTF.

The genes are TRBV3-1 (or the pseudogene TRBV3-2) and TRBJ2-7; D unresolved. CDR3 length: 12 amino acids. V lost 4 bases and J lost 0, with 4 bases in between. Germline V gene sequence: CDR1 LGHDT, CDR2 YNNKEL (reference sequence). The CDR3 bases are TGTGCCAGCAGCCTCCACTCCTACGAGCAGTACTTC. Residues: CASSLHSYEQYF.

The chain carries TRBV9 and TRBJ2-1, with 9 bases identical to TRBD2. The CDR3 is made up of 16 amino acids. Germline trimming cut 0 bases from V and 4 bases from J; bases unmatched to any gene: 5. Germline assignment: CDR1 SGDLS and CDR2 YYNGEE. The CDR3: CASSVEGLAGYNEQFF. The CDR3 nucleotides read TGTGCCAGCAGCGTAGAGGGACTAGCAGGTTACAATGAGCAGTTCTTC.

The J gene is TRBJ1-2, the V gene TRBV6-2 or TRBV6-3; 9 positions agree with TRBD1. V lost 2 bases, J lost 7 bases, and 8 bases stayed unmatched. Germline CDR1 MNHEY, CDR2 SVGEGT. The CDR3 is 15 residues long. The CDR3 loop reads CASSYDAGQGFGYTF. CDR3 DNA sequence: TGTGCCAGCAGTTACGACGCGGGACAGGGCTTTGGCTACACCTTC.

The V gene is TRBV27, the J gene TRBJ2-1; weak D call: TRBD2 (6 bases). CDR1 is MNHEY and CDR2 is SMNVEV in the germline V gene (reference sequence). V gave up 2 bases and J gave up 0 bases, with 17 bases separating them. This CDR3 is 18 amino acids long. In DNA form, the CDR3 reads TGTGCCAGCAGTTTACCGGTCGGGGCGGGACTCTCCTACAATGAGCAGTTCTTC. Its protein product is CASSLPVGAGLSYNEQFF.

The sample holds a few counts of this clone. This chain uses TRBV7-9 with TRBJ1-3; TRBD1 is a possible D gene (5 bases). Germline-derived CDR1 and CDR2 are SEHNR and FQNEAQ (reference sequence). There are 13 residues in the CDR3. The CDR3 sequence is CTTTSDTGNTIYF. DNA of the CDR3: TGTACCACCACGTCGGACACTGGAAACACCATATATTTT.

The V gene is TRBV12-3 or TRBV12-4, the J gene TRBJ2-3, with TRBD2 as a possible D gene (5 bases). The V and J ends lost 10 bases and 5 bases respectively, with 13 bases between them. This CDR3 spans 12 amino acids. CDR3 in DNA: TGTGCCACCACCCTTGGGAGAGATACGCAGTATTTT. Protein product: CATTLGRDTQYF.

V gene TRBV7-9 combines with J gene TRBJ2-3, with TRBD1 matching 8 bases. This CDR3 has 15 residues. The germline gives CDR1 SEHNR, CDR2 FQNEAQ (reference sequence). The trim removed 5 bases at V and 1 base at J, leaving 5 bases unmatched. The CDR3 loop reads CASSGWTGRTDTQYF. The CDR3 nucleotides read TGTGCCAGCAGCGGATGGACAGGGCGCACAGATACGCAGTATTTT.

The rearrangement uses TRBV21-1 and TRBJ2-2; the table names TRBD2, a call not compared with the DNA. TRBV21-1 is shown as a pseudogene. The CDR3 contains 14 residues. The CDR3: CASSPTGEGGELFF. CDR3 in DNA: TGTGCCAGCAGCCCCACGGGAGAAGGCGGGGAGCTGTTTTTT.

V is TRBV27 and J is TRBJ1-6, with unresolved D. The length of the CDR3 is 16 residues. The V end was cut by 1 base, the J end by 0 bases, with 7 bases between. Looked up from germline, CDR1 is MNHEY and CDR2 is SMNVEV (reference sequence). This CDR3 reads CASSLFPVSYNSPLHF. CDR3 DNA: TGTGCCAGCAGTTTATTTCCCGTCTCCTATAATTCACCCCTCCACTTT.

This rearrangement joins TRBV19 to TRBJ2-5; D not resolved. The CDR3 is made up of 14 amino acids. Trimming left V 7 bases short and J 4 bases short, with 16 bases between. Germline V lookup: CDR1 LNHDA, CDR2 SQIVND (reference sequence). In DNA form, the CDR3 reads TGTGCCAGTAAACCTCCTGGGCTGGGAGAGACCCAGTACTTC. Amino acid sequence: CASKPPGLGETQYF.

The chain employs TRBV5-5 and TRBJ1-5; D is unresolved. Germline loops: CDR1 SGHKS, CDR2 YYEKEE (reference sequence). The V end lost 0 bases, the J end lost 5 bases, and 6 bases lay between the germline ends. The CDR3 has 13 amino acids. The DNA for the CDR3 is TGTGCCAGCAGCTTGGCCGAGGATCAGCCCCAGCATTTT. Protein sequence: CASSLAEDQPQHF.

The V call is TRBV5-1, the J call TRBJ1-2, with 7 bases aligning to TRBD1. Trimming removed 4 bases from V and 5 bases from J; junction bases left unmatched: 11. The CDR3 length is 15 residues. The germline V gene has CDR1 SGHRS and CDR2 YFSETQ. CDR3 in DNA: TGCGCCAGCAGCCAAGACCCGACAGGGAGATATGGCTACACCTTC. Encoded protein: CASSQDPTGRYGYTF.

The chain combines TRBV5-1 with TRBJ2-1; the match to TRBD2 covers 9 bases. CDR1 is SGHRS, CDR2 YFSETQ, per germline. CDR3 length: 16 amino acids. The V gene end was trimmed by 0 bases and the J gene end by 2 bases; junction bases not matched to a gene: 3. CDR3 sequence (DNA): TGCGCCAGCAGCTTGGAGGCGGGAGGGCCCTACAATGAGCAGTTCTTC. Translating it yields CASSLEAGGPYNEQFF.

The chain is built from TRBV9 and TRBJ1-2, with TRBD1 as a possible D gene (6 bases). V lost 3 bases, J lost 0 bases, and 12 bases lay in between. CDR1 SGDLS and CDR2 YYNGEE come from the germline V gene. The CDR3 has 15 amino acids. The CDR3 region has the DNA TGTGCCAGCAGCGAAATAGACAGGTCTAACTATGGCTACACCTTC. Translated, it gives CASSEIDRSNYGYTF.

CDR3 nucleotides: TGTGCCACCAGCAGAGATAACCGGTTCAATCAGCCCCAGCATTTT. As protein: CATSRDNRFNQPQHF. V gene TRBV15 combines with J gene TRBJ1-5; no definite D call. Trimming took 0 bases from V and 3 from J, leaving 9 bases between them. In germline, CDR1 is LNHNV, CDR2 YYDKDF (reference sequence). The CDR3 has 15 residues. The whole variable domain, remainder taken from reference TRBV15 and TRBJ1-5, is DAMVIQNPRYQVTQFGKPVTLSCSQTLNHNVMYWYQQKSSQAPKLLFHYYDKDFNNEADTPDNFQSRRPNTSFCFLDIRSPGLGDTAMYLCATSRDNRFNQPQHFGDGTRLSIL.

The V gene is TRBV3-1 (or the pseudogene TRBV3-2), the J gene TRBJ2-5; 15 nucleotides align to TRBD2. The CDR3 loop spans 20 amino acids. Germline trimming cut 1 base from V and 5 bases from J; bases unmatched to any gene: 14. Germline V gene lookup returns CDR1 LGHDT and CDR2 YNNKEL (reference sequence). The CDR3 sequence: CASSQGALGLAGGVRETQYF. As DNA, the CDR3 is TGTGCCAGCAGCCAAGGGGCCCTGGGACTAGCGGGGGGTGTCCGGGAGACCCAGTACTTC.

This chain joins TRBV7-3 and TRBJ1-1, with D possibly TRBD1 on 6 matching bases. The CDR3 has 13 residues. Germline loops: CDR1 SGHTA, CDR2 FQGTGA. Trimming cost V 5 bases and J 2 bases, with 9 bases left between them. CDR3 in amino acids: CASSRQANTEAFF. The DNA of the CDR3 is TGTGCCAGCAGCCGACAGGCCAACACTGAAGCTTTCTTT.